This T cell receptor (beta chain) was documented in a study of OX40 agonist ivuxolimab in advanced cancers. Whole-study context: At doses from 0.01 to 10 mg/kg, patients were given intravenous ivuxolimab every 2 weeks. Of the patients, three showed partial responses, one with hepatocellular carcinoma and two with cutaneous melanoma. Those treated in dose escalation had hepatocellular carcinoma, melanoma, renal cell cancer or head and neck cancer. Under the entry rules, prior anti-PD-1, anti-PD-L1 or anti-CTLA-4 therapy was allowed, and roughly 43% had some.

Clones were read by immunoSEQ multiplex PCR, and TCRdb kept only the in-frame ones, dropping some. Seen here are around 66,000 clones, roughly nine tenths observed once, and the top ten hold 0.35%. The germline CDR1 and CDR2 sequences are SGHAT and FQNNGV. The CDR3 has 14 residues. V trimming: 2 bases; J trimming: 5 bases; junction bases outside the gene matches: 4. The TCR sequence derives from an adult with an advanced solid tumor such as melanoma, head and neck, liver or kidney cancer. This chain connects TRBV11-2 to TRBJ2-7; TRBD1 aligns across 9 bases. The material sequenced was CD4+ or CD8+ T cells sorted from blood, taken in a trial of the OX40 agonist ivuxolimab. The CDR3 loop reads CASSLRDRGDEQYF. As DNA, the CDR3 is TGTGCCAGCAGCTTAAGAGACAGGGGGGACGAGCAGTACTTC.